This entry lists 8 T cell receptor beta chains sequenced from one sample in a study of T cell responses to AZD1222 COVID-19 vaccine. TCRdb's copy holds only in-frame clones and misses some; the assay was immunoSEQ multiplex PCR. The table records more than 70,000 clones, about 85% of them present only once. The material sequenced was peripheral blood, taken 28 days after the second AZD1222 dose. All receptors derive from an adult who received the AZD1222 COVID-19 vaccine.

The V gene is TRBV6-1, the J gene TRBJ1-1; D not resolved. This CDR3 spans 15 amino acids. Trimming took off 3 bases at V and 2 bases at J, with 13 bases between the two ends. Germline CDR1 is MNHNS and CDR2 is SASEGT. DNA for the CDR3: TGTGCCAGCAGTGATATGGGCAGACCAAACACTGAAGCTTTCTTT. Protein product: CASSDMGRPNTEAFF.

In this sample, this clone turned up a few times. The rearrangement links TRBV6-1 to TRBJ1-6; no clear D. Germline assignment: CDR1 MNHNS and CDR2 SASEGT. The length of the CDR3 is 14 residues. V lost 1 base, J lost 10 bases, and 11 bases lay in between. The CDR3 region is CASSEVEVRSPLHF. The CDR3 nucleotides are TGTGCCAGCAGTGAAGTCGAGGTTCGGTCACCCCTCCACTTT.

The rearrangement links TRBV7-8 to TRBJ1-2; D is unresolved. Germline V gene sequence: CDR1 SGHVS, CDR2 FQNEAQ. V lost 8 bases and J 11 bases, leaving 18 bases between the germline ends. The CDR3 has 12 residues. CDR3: CASGLSVVRYTF. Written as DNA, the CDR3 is TGTGCCAGCGGACTCAGTGTGGTTCGGTACACCTTC.

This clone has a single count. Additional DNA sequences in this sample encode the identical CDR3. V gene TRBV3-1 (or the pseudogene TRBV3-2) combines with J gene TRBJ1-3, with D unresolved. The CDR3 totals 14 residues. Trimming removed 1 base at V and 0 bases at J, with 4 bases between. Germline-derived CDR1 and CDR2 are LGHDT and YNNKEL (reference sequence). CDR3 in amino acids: CASSQGGSGNTIYF. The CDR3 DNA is TGTGCCAGCAGCCAAGGCGGCTCTGGAAACACCATATATTTT.

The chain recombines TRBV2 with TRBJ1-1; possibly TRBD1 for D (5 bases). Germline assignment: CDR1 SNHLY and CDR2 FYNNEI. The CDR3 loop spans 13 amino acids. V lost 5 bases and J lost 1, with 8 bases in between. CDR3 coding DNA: TGTGCCAGCAGTCCAGGGAGGAACACTGAAGCTTTCTTT. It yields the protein CASSPGRNTEAFF. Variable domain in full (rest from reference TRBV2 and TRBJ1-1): EPEVTQTPSHQVTQMGQEVILRCVPISNHLYFYWYRQILGQKVEFLVSFYNNEISEKSEIFDDQFSVERPDGSNFTLKIRSTKLEDSAMYFCASSPGRNTEAFFGQGTRLTVV.

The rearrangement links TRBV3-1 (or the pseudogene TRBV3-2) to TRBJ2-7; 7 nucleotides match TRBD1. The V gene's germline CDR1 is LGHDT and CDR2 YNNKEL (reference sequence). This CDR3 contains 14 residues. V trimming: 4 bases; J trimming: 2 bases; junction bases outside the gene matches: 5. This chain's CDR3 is CASSRQGLAYEQYF. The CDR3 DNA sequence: TGTGCCAGCAGCCGACAGGGCTTGGCCTACGAGCAGTACTTC.

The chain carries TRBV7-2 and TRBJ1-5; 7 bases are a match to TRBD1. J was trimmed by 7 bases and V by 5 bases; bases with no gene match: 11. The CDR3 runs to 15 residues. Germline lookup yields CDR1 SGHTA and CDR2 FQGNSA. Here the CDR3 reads CASSPRGGPGQPQHF. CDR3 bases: TGTGCCAGCAGCCCCCGAGGGGGCCCAGGCCAGCCCCAGCATTTT.

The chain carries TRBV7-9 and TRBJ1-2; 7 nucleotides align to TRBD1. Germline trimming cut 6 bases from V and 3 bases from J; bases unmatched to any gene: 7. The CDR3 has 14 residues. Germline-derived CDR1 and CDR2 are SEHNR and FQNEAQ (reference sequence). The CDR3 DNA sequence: TGTGCCAGCAGTTCGACAGGGTTGCACTATGGCTACACCTTC. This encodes CASSSTGLHYGYTF.